The entry below gives a single T cell receptor (beta chain) sequence along with its context. This clonotype has only a few counts. No antigen is known for it. Per-base qualities were not stored, and no clone one base away is much larger. Unmatched junction bases come to 8, with V trimmed by 7 bases and J by 3 bases. CDR1 and CDR2 were assigned from the germline V gene as MDHEN and SYDVKM. Inclusive of the bounding cysteine and phenylalanine, the CDR3 is 15 residues long. Only the CDR3 region is kept as DNA, spanning 45 bases read in frame from base 1. This record belongs to a study of CD8 T cells in ankylosing spondylitis listed by TCRdb under 2017. About the investigation overall: T cell receptor beta repertoires were profiled in healthy donors and ankylosing spondylitis patients so that disease-linked TCR variants could be found. The full study cohort comprised about 25 ankylosing spondylitis patients and about a hundred healthy donors. Peripheral blood was sampled, and synovial fluid was additionally collected from ankylosing spondylitis patients.

TCRdb lists the instrument as Illumina HiSeq 2500. TCR beta libraries were prepared by quantitative 5'-RACE with molecular barcodes. Per the authors' processing: A new computational method, built on a probabilistic model of VDJ rearrangement, was used to identify disease-linked TCR variants. TCRdb trimmed public reads at Q25 via fastp, called clones via MiXCR and kept in-frame beta chains. Each entry is one CDR3 protein sequence, shown with its most common DNA and genes. The V and J calls reflect TCRdb's pipeline rather than the authors' work. This sample is represented by approximately 300,000 distinct CDR3 sequences; about a fifth of them were singletons. Together, the top ten hold roughly 3.4% of the sample. The paper's findings and limits, for the study overall: Some of the motif variants had been reported before in the synovial fluid and blood of reactive arthritis patients, a finding that suggests common disease-initiation mechanisms. The disease-linked clones showed a CD8+ phenotype and occurred at relatively low frequencies in peripheral blood. Significant enrichment of the disease-linked clones was reported in matched synovial fluid samples from ankylosing spondylitis patients. A TCR beta motif made up of under ten highly homologous amino acid variants appeared to be characteristic of blood from ankylosing spondylitis patients.

The rearranged chain carries TRBV28 and TRBJ2-7; the central 11 bases match TRBD1. The clonotype originates from a female donor with ankylosing spondylitis or in good health (not recorded which). The source material was blood, either unsorted or a sorted T cell fraction (not recorded which). The encoded CDR3 is CASNGQGAHFYEQYF. The DNA reads TGTGCCAGCAATGGACAGGGGGCCCACTTCTACGAGCAGTACTTC.